This passage covers 15 T cell receptor beta chains from one sample sequenced in a study of shared clonotypes between healthy human individuals. TCRdb keeps only in-frame clones here, not all; method: immunoSEQ multiplex PCR. The sample records 2.5 million or so clones, more than 90% being singletons. Specimen: naive CD4+ T cells sorted from blood. Documented subset: CD45RA+ positively selected. The receptors come from a young man in good health.

The V call is TRBV28, the J call TRBJ1-2; D uncertain. Germline V gene sequence: CDR1 MDHEN, CDR2 SYDVKM. CDR3 length equals 15 residues. Trimming removed 3 bases at V and 3 bases at J, with 14 bases between. CDR3 nucleotides: TGTGCCAGCAGTTTCCGGGGAAAGAGGGACTATGGCTACACCTTC. Translating gives CASSFRGKRDYGYTF.

This chain uses TRBV2 with TRBJ2-1; a weak D match, TRBD2 (5 bases). The ends were cut back, 1 base at V and 1 base at J, with 17 bases in the middle. The CDR3 extends over 18 amino acids. The germline V gene has CDR1 SNHLY and CDR2 FYNNEI. Here the CDR3 DNA reads TGTGCCAGCAGTGAAGAGGGAGTGAGGGTAAGGTCCTACAATGAGCAGTTCTTC. Residues: CASSEEGVRVRSYNEQFF.

V and J are TRBV4-2 and TRBJ2-7; 8 bases match TRBD2. The CDR3 sequence is 14 residues long. The J segment lost 4 bases and the V segment lost 2 bases, leaving 4 bases of the junction unmatched. Looked up from germline, CDR1 is LGHNA and CDR2 is YNFKEQ. CDR3 protein: CASSQLGGVYEQYF. The CDR3 bases are TGTGCCAGCAGCCAACTCGGGGGGGTGTACGAGCAGTACTTC.

The CDR3 region is CASSLPRVGELFF. CDR3 DNA: TGTGCCAGCTCACTCCCCAGGGTTGGGGAGCTGTTTTTT. The V gene is TRBV18, the J gene TRBJ2-2, with a weak D call TRBD1 (5 bases). Germline loops: CDR1 KGHSH, CDR2 LQKENI. Trimming pared 4 bases from V and 8 bases from J, leaving 11 bases between. CDR3 length: 13 amino acids.

The chain has TRBV6-6 and TRBJ1-3; D uncertain. CDR1 is MNHNY and CDR2 is SVGAGI in the germline V gene (reference sequence). The CDR3 runs 14 residues. With 5 bases removed from V and 1 base from J, the gap between germline ends came to 9 bases. CDR3 sequence (DNA): TGTGCCAGCAGTCGACCACAGTCTGGAAACACCATATATTTT. Translation gives CASSRPQSGNTIYF.

About this clone: The sample carries other DNA sequences with the same CDR3. The V and J genes are TRBV5-1 and TRBJ2-7; D is unresolved. The CDR3 has 13 residues. V gave up 0 bases and J gave up 3 bases, with 7 bases separating them. CDR1 SGHRS and CDR2 YFSETQ come from the germline V gene. This chain's CDR3 is CASSLEAVYEQYF. The CDR3 nucleotides read TGCGCCAGCAGCTTGGAGGCGGTCTACGAGCAGTACTTC.

This clone was recorded only once. The chain recombines TRBV21-1 with TRBJ2-5; TRBD2, the table's D call, lacks a check against the DNA. The J call may be mistaken, given a closer DNA end match to TRBJ2-7. TRBV21-1 constitutes a pseudogene. This CDR3 spans 13 amino acids. The CDR3 region has the DNA TGTGCCAGCAGCCTGCCTCTACTCTACGAGCAGTACTTC. This encodes CASSLPLLYEQYF.

V usage is TRBV28 and J usage is TRBJ2-7; D is uncertain. V was pared by 6 bases and J by 7 bases, with 13 bases between. Germline assignment: CDR1 MDHEN and CDR2 SYDVKM. The CDR3 contains 12 residues. The CDR3 DNA reads as TGTGCCAGCAGGAGCGACGTATGGGAGCAGTACTTC. Protein sequence: CASRSDVWEQYF.

This clone was picked up one time. This sequence joins TRBV19 and TRBJ2-5, with D maybe TRBD1 (6 bases). The germline gives CDR1 LNHDA, CDR2 SQIVND (reference sequence). CDR3 length: 15 amino acids. Trimming stripped 5 bases from V and 1 base from J, with 14 bases between. CDR3 amino acids: CASSPRMGAQETQYF. The CDR3 bases are TGTGCCAGTAGTCCCCGGATGGGGGCCCAAGAGACCCAGTACTTC. The variable domain in full, completed from reference TRBV19 and TRBJ2-5, reads DGGITQSPKYLFRKEGQNVTLSCEQNLNHDAMYWYRQDPGQGLRLIYYSQIVNDFQKGDIAEGYSVSREKKESFPLTVTSAQKNPTAFYLCASSPRMGAQETQYFGPGTRLLVL.

The V and J genes are TRBV29-1 and TRBJ2-7, with TRBD2 matching 7 bases. The CDR3 extends over 13 amino acids. Germline V gives CDR1 SQVTM, CDR2 ANQGSEA. After removal of 6 bases from V and 3 bases from J, the junction contained 8 bases not matched to a gene. Written as DNA, the CDR3 is TGCAGCGTCGCACTTGGGGGGGGCTACGAGCAGTACTTC. Residues: CSVALGGGYEQYF.

The rearrangement uses TRBV5-5 and TRBJ2-7; a weak D match, TRBD2 (6 bases). The germline CDR1 and CDR2 sequences are SGHKS and YYEKEE (reference sequence). The CDR3 totals 15 residues. The ends were cut back, 3 bases at V and 6 bases at J, with 19 bases in the middle. In DNA, the CDR3 is TGTGCCAGCAGCTCCTCCTGGGACTGGAGAGTCGAGCAGTACTTC. Amino acid sequence: CASSSSWDWRVEQYF.

V and J are TRBV19 and TRBJ1-2; D is ambiguous. The V end lost 1 base, the J end lost 1 base, and 7 bases lay between the germline ends. This CDR3 is 14 amino acids long. The V gene's germline CDR1 is LNHDA and CDR2 SQIVND (reference sequence). The chain's CDR3 is CASSIVADNYGYTF. The CDR3 region has the DNA TGTGCCAGTAGTATAGTGGCGGATAACTATGGCTACACCTTC.

The chain combines TRBV7-6 with TRBJ1-4; D is perhaps TRBD1 (5 bases). The germline V gene encodes CDR1 SGHVS and CDR2 FNYEAQ. CDR3 length: 15 amino acids. V was trimmed by 5 bases and J by 4 bases, leaving 14 bases between them. CDR3: CASSLGDLSNEKLFF. CDR3 nucleotide sequence: TGTGCCAGCAGCCTAGGGGACCTAAGTAATGAAAAACTGTTTTTT.

The chain links TRBV2 to TRBJ1-5, with TRBD1 identical over 11 bases. CDR1 is SNHLY and CDR2 is FYNNEI in the germline V gene. This CDR3 is 13 amino acids long. The V segment lost 7 bases and the J segment 10 bases; nucleotides outside the gene matches: 6. DNA for the CDR3: TGTGCCAGCAACGGACAGGGGGCAGATCCCCAGCATTTT. It encodes CASNGQGADPQHF.

This clone has just a few counts. The CDR3 is CASTLTGSNEKLFF. In DNA form, the CDR3 reads TGTGCCTCTACGCTGACAGGTAGTAATGAAAAACTGTTTTTT. The chain uses TRBV30 and TRBJ1-4; D may be TRBD1 (6 bases). Trimming cost V 7 bases and J 4 bases, with 16 bases left between them. This CDR3 is 14 amino acids long. Germline V lookup: CDR1 GTSNPN, CDR2 SVGIG (reference sequence).